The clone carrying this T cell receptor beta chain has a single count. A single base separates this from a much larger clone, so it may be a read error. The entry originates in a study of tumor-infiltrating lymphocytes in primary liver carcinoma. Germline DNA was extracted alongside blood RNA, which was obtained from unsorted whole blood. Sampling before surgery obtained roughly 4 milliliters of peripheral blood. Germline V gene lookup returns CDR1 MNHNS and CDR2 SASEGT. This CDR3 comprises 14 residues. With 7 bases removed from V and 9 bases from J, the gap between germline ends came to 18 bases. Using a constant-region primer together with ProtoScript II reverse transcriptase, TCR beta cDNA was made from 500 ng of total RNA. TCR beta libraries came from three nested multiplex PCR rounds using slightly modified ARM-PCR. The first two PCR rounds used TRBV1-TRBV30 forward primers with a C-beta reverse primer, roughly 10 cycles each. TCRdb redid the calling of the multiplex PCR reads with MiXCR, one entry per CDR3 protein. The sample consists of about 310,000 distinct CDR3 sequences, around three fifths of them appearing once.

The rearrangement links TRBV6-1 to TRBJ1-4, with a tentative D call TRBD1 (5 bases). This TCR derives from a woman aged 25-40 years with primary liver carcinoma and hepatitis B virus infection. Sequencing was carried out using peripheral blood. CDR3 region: CASTNSMQGKKLFF. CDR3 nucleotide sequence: TGTGCCAGCACCAACTCGATGCAGGGAAAAAAACTGTTTTTT.